These 15 T cell receptor gamma chains were all obtained from the same sample, sequenced in a study of Vδ1+ human thymocytes. Points from the study as a whole: Thymic TRG and TRD repertoires appeared highly polyclonal, with Gaussian CDR3 length distributions.

Antigen specificity for these receptors is unknown. The template was reverse-transcribed extracted RNA. Multiplex PCR used pooled V-gene forward primers and a constant-region reverse primer to amplify CDR3s. TCRdb re-called the multiplex PCR reads via CATT. The repertoire consists of about 36,000 gamma-chain clones, with over 20% occurring once and the leading ten covering about 2%. The sequenced sample consisted of Vdelta1+ gamma-delta thymocytes from the thymus. Subset denoted: FACS-sorted CD3+ TCRalphabeta- TCRVdelta1+ TCRVdelta2- thymocytes. These TCRs come from a girl under two years old who had congenital heart surgery.

This clone came up a few times. A clone one base away is much larger, so this may be a read error. The V call is TRGV4, the J call TRGJ1 or TRGJ2. V was pared by 7 bases and J by 3 bases, with 3 bases of the junction left unmatched. Germline V gives CDR1 EGSTGY, CDR2 YDSYTSSV. The CDR3 loop spans 11 amino acids. The DNA for the CDR3 is TGTGCCACCTGTATTTATTATAAGAAACTCTTT. The encoded protein is CATCIYYKKLF.

In regard to this clone: Being one base from a much bigger clone, this may be a read error. This sample includes further DNA sequences coding for the same CDR3. This chain joins TRGV3 and TRGJ1 or TRGJ2. Germline V lookup: CDR1 VTNTFY, CDR2 YDVSTARD (reference sequence). The CDR3 has 14 residues. After removal of 0 bases from V and 4 bases from J, the junction contained 6 bases not matched to a gene. The CDR3 sequence is CATWDRPNYYKKLF. In DNA, the CDR3 is TGTGCCACCTGGGACAGGCCGAACTATTATAAGAAACTCTTT.

The genes are TRGV8 and TRGJ1 or TRGJ2. This CDR3 is built from 12 residues. Trimming took 5 bases from V and 12 from J; bases not matched to a gene: 13. Germline V gene data show CDR1 as VENAVY and CDR2 as YDSYNSRV. CDR3 region: CATWAPGIRKLF. CDR3 DNA sequence: TGTGCCACCTGGGCCCCTGGGATTAGGAAACTCTTT.

The chain has TRGV3 and TRGJ1 or TRGJ2. CDR1 VTNTFY and CDR2 YDVSTARD come from the germline V gene (reference sequence). This CDR3 is 13 amino acids long. J gave up 2 bases and V 2 bases, and 3 bases lay outside the gene matches. The DNA for the CDR3 is TGTGCCACCTGGGACACTCATTATTATAAGAAACTCTTT. It is translated as CATWDTHYYKKLF.

Comment on this clone: This CDR3 is also generated by other DNA sequences in the sample. The chain has TRGV9 and TRGJP2. The germline V gene has CDR1 GITISATS and CDR2 ISYDGTV (reference sequence). CDR3 length: 15 amino acids. With 3 bases clipped from V and 5 bases from J, the junction kept 9 bases outside the gene matches. The CDR3 is CALWELSPSDWIKTF. The CDR3 coding sequence is TGTGCCTTGTGGGAGCTATCTCCCAGTGATTGGATCAAGACGTTT.

The chain joins TRGV3 to TRGJ1 or TRGJ2. CDR3 length: 13 amino acids. V was pared by 0 bases and J by 6 bases, with 5 bases of the junction left unmatched. Germline CDR1 and CDR2: VTNTFY and YDVSTARD (reference sequence). CDR3 sequence (DNA): TGTGCCACCTGGGACAGGGGCCCTTATAAGAAACTCTTT. It specifies CATWDRGPYKKLF.

The J gene is TRGJP, the V gene TRGV9. CDR3 size: 16 residues. Germline lookup yields CDR1 GITISATS and CDR2 ISYDGTV (reference sequence). Trimming at V came to 3 bases and at J to 11 bases, leaving 10 bases not matched to a gene. In nucleotides, the CDR3 is TGTGCCTTGTGGGAGAGCTCCAAGATGGGCAAAAAAATCAAGGTATTT. It specifies CALWESSKMGKKIKVF.

The chain combines TRGV5 with TRGJ1 or TRGJ2. J was trimmed by 8 bases and V by 1 base; bases with no gene match: 5. The CDR3 runs 12 residues. Germline V CDR1 and CDR2: VINAFY, YDVSNSKD. The CDR3 DNA follows: TGTGCCACCTGGGACAGCCCGAATAAGAAACTCTTT. It yields the protein CATWDSPNKKLF.

This clone has only a few counts. The V and J genes are TRGV4 and TRGJ1 or TRGJ2. The CDR3 has 14 residues. Germline assignment: CDR1 EGSTGY and CDR2 YDSYTSSV. V trimming: 3 bases; J trimming: 10 bases; junction bases outside the gene matches: 15. The CDR3 DNA sequence: TGTGCCACCTGGGATCTTTATCGTTTCGCGAAGAAACTCTTT. Protein sequence: CATWDLYRFAKKLF.

This clone was seen more than once but under ten times. The identical CDR3 is also encoded by other nucleotide sequences in the sample. The V and J genes are TRGV9 and TRGJ1 or TRGJ2. J gave up 0 bases and V 2 bases, and 4 bases lay outside the gene matches. This CDR3 spans 14 amino acids. Germline V gene lookup returns CDR1 GITISATS and CDR2 ISYDGTV (reference sequence). Here the CDR3 DNA reads TGTGCCTTGTGGGAGGCCCTGAATTATTATAAGAAACTCTTT. Its translation: CALWEALNYYKKLF.

The chain has TRGV3 and TRGJP1. The CDR3 has 18 amino acids. The V gene end was trimmed by 0 bases and the J gene end by 12 bases; junction bases not matched to a gene: 22. Per germline, CDR1 VTNTFY and CDR2 YDVSTARD (reference sequence). CDR3 sequence (DNA): TGTGCCACCTGGGACAGGCTGTTTGACCCCCTAGGGCATGGGTTCAAGATATTT. It yields the protein CATWDRLFDPLGHGFKIF.

A few counts support this clone. This chain links TRGV4 with TRGJ1 or TRGJ2. The germline V gene has CDR1 EGSTGY and CDR2 YDSYTSSV. V dropped 0 bases and J dropped 6; count of bases not matched to a gene: 11. The CDR3 is made up of 15 amino acids. The CDR3 DNA reads as TGTGCCACCTGGGATGGGCTGAATTCACCTTATAAGAAACTCTTT. Protein: CATWDGLNSPYKKLF.

Worth noting for this clone: This may be a read error: a much more frequent sequence differs by one nucleotide. This CDR3 is also generated by other DNA sequences in the sample. The chain carries TRGV9 and TRGJ1 or TRGJ2. The CDR3 is 12 residues long. V lost 1 base and J lost 6; bases outside the gene matches: 3. Germline V gene lookup returns CDR1 GITISATS and CDR2 ISYDGTV (reference sequence). The CDR3, as DNA: TGTGCCTTGTGGGAGGTTCGTTATAAGAAACTCTTT. It yields the protein CALWEVRYKKLF.

Regarding this clone: Other DNA sequences from this sample encode an identical CDR3 as well. This rearrangement joins TRGV4 to TRGJ1 or TRGJ2. Germline CDR1 is EGSTGY and CDR2 is YDSYTSSV. Germline trimming cut 5 bases from V and 4 bases from J; bases unmatched to any gene: 8. There are 13 residues in the CDR3. The CDR3 coding sequence is TGTGCCACCTGGGTGGGACGATATTATAAGAAACTCTTT. Translated, it gives CATWVGRYYKKLF.

Only a few counts were recorded for this clone. This sample includes further DNA sequences coding for the same CDR3. The chain is built from TRGV2 and TRGJP2. The trim removed 0 bases at V and 6 bases at J, leaving 7 bases unmatched. The length of the CDR3 is 15 residues. Germline V gives CDR1 EGSNGY, CDR2 YDSYNSKV. This CDR3 reads CATWDGLVGDWIKTF. The CDR3 nucleotides read TGTGCCACCTGGGACGGGCTCGTGGGTGATTGGATCAAGACGTTT.